These T cell receptor beta chains were read from a single sample in a study of T cells after yellow fever vaccination. TCRdb recomputed calls from the 5' RACE reads with MiXCR, one row per CDR3 protein. There are about 320,000 distinct CDR3 sequences in the sample; about 10% occur only once, and roughly 3% lies in the top ten. Sequenced here: CD4+ T cells sorted from PBMCs, sampled 45 days after the yellow fever booster vaccination. The origin of the receptors is a man between 18 and 29 years old who received the YFV17D yellow fever vaccine. CDR3s include the opening cysteine and the closing phenylalanine or tryptophan. D genes are given only for firm matches. Not every row has a clone size; where given, it reads once, few, many or a size class.

>TRBJ1-5|15|-|-|TRBV6-6
CASSYVEVDNQPQHF
TGTGCCAGCAGTTACGTGGAGGTAGACAATCAGCCCCAGCATTTT
>TRBJ1-1|13|-|-|TRBV5-1
CASSLDRVDEAFF
TGCGCCAGCAGCTTGGACCGAGTTGATGAAGCTTTCTTT
>TRBJ1-2|16|-|many|TRBV11-2
CASSPIMGALSYGYTF
TGTGCCAGCAGTCCGATTATGGGGGCGCTGAGCTATGGCTACACCTTC
>TRBJ2-5|14|-|-|TRBV7-9
CASSLADSWQTQYF
TGTGCCAGCAGCTTAGCCGACTCTTGGCAGACCCAGTACTTC
>TRBJ2-2|17|TRBD2|many|TRBV20-1
CSARKPGLAANTGELFF
TGCAGTGCTAGAAAGCCGGGACTAGCGGCGAACACCGGGGAGCTGTTTTTT
>TRBJ1-5|14|-|few|TRBV7-9
CASGDASGNQPQHF
TGTGCCAGCGGAGACGCATCCGGCAATCAGCCCCAGCATTTT
>TRBJ2-5|11|TRBD2|-|TRBV30
CAWGLGETQYF
TGTGCCTGGGGACTAGGAGAGACCCAGTACTTC
>TRBJ1-2|15|TRBD1|few|TRBV12-3/TRBV12-4
CASSDDRARVQGYTF
TGTGCCAGCAGCGATGACAGGGCTCGAGTGCAAGGCTACACCTTC
>TRBJ1-2|13|-|-|TRBV20-1
CSASVRLRYGYTF
TGCAGTGCTAGCGTCAGGTTGCGCTATGGCTACACCTTC
>TRBJ2-3|15|TRBD2|few|TRBV20-1
CSALIAGVSTDTQYF
TGCAGTGCCCTGATAGCGGGGGTTAGCACAGATACGCAGTATTTT
>TRBJ2-2|15|-|few|TRBV6-5
CASAFSSAVTGELFF
TGTGCCAGCGCCTTTTCATCTGCGGTGACCGGGGAGCTGTTTTTT
>TRBJ2-7|11|-|-|TRBV30
CAWSLRYEQYF
TGTGCCTGGAGTCTCCGATACGAGCAGTACTTC
>TRBJ1-1|11|-|-|TRBV28
CASRGVTEAFF
TGTGCCAGCAGAGGGGTCACTGAAGCTTTCTTT
>TRBJ1-2|12|-|many|TRBV6-6
CASSYAEYGYTF
TGTGCCAGCAGTTACGCAGAGTATGGCTACACCTTC
>TRBJ2-2|17|TRBD1|-|TRBV4-2
CASSQTPGQVNTGELFF
TGTGCCAGCAGCCAAACACCGGGACAGGTGAACACCGGGGAGCTGTTTTTT
>TRBJ1-2|14|-|-|TRBV5-1
CASSLEPGPNGYTF
TGCGCCAGCAGCTTGGAGCCTGGACCGAATGGCTACACCTTC
>TRBJ2-5|16|TRBD2|-|TRBV4-1
CASSHARTREGETQYF
TGCGCCAGCAGCCATGCGCGTACCCGGGAGGGGGAGACCCAGTACTTC
>TRBJ1-4|15|-|many|TRBV5-1
CASSLGPSTNEKLFF
TGCGCCAGCAGCTTGGGGCCCTCAACTAATGAAAAACTGTTTTTT
>TRBJ2-3|15|-|many|TRBV5-1
CASSPAVLPTDTQYF
TGCGCCAGCAGCCCCGCAGTTCTCCCCACAGATACGCAGTATTTT
>TRBJ2-2|15|-|-|TRBV30
CAWSARPVNTGELFF
TGTGCCTGGAGCGCCCGTCCGGTGAACACCGGGGAGCTGTTTTTT
>TRBJ2-3|12|-|many|TRBV7-2
CASSFRADTQYF
TGTGCCAGCAGCTTCCGGGCAGATACGCAGTATTTT
>TRBJ2-2|16|TRBD2|many|TRBV24-1
CATSDSSGGLTGELFF
TGTGCCACCAGTGACTCCAGCGGGGGGCTCACCGGGGAGCTGTTTTTT
>TRBJ1-4|15|TRBD1|-|TRBV7-9
CASSSIQGLSEKLFF
TGTGCCAGCAGCTCGATACAGGGGCTTTCTGAAAAACTGTTTTTT
>TRBJ2-4|14|TRBD2|-|TRBV7-3
CASSSGGVKNIQYF
TGTGCCAGCAGCTCGGGGGGGGTCAAAAACATTCAGTACTTC
>TRBJ1-5|15|-|-|TRBV20-1
CSASDKGTGYRRQHF
TGCAGTGCTAGTGATAAGGGGACGGGCTATAGGCGCCAGCATTTT
>TRBJ1-1|15|TRBD1|-|TRBV23-1
CASSQLTGTNTEAFF
TGCGCCAGCAGTCAGTTGACAGGGACGAACACTGAAGCTTTCTTT
>TRBJ2-3|13|TRBD1|few|TRBV20-1
CSARQGATDTQYF
TGCAGTGCTAGACAGGGGGCAACTGATACGCAGTATTTT
>TRBJ2-7|16|-|many|TRBV3-1
CASSQDSEQGVYEQYF
TGTGCCAGCAGCCAAGATTCTGAACAGGGCGTTTACGAGCAGTACTTC
>TRBJ2-6|15|-|-|TRBV4-3
CASSHQNTGANVLTF
TGCGCCAGCAGCCACCAGAATACTGGGGCCAACGTCCTGACTTTC
>TRBJ2-1|16|TRBD2|-|TRBV7-9
CASRTSGGRSYNEQFF
TGTGCCAGCAGAACTAGCGGGGGTCGCTCCTACAATGAGCAGTTCTTC
>TRBJ1-2|12|-|-|TRBV13
CASSLGYHGYTF
TGTGCCAGCAGCTTAGGGTATCATGGCTACACCTTC
>TRBJ1-2|13|TRBD1|-|TRBV10-3
CAIRLTGEGDYTF
TGTGCCATCAGGTTGACAGGGGAGGGCGACTACACCTTC
>TRBJ2-2|14|-|few|TRBV19
CASSNWDVTGELFF
TGTGCCAGTAGCAACTGGGACGTTACCGGGGAGCTGTTTTTT
>TRBJ2-3|13|-|-|TRBV5-1
CASSREGSDTQYF
TGCGCCAGCAGCCGAGAAGGATCAGATACGCAGTATTTT
>TRBJ2-5|13|-|-|TRBV7-2
CASSFGVPETQYF
TGTGCCAGCAGCTTTGGTGTCCCAGAGACCCAGTACTTC